These 9 T cell receptor beta chains originate from one sample sequenced in a study of T-cell memory formation after mild COVID-19. TCRdb processed the 5' RACE reads anew with MiXCR; each CDR3 protein has one entry. The table records roughly 450,000 distinct CDR3 sequences, over 15% of them present only once. Sequencing was performed on PBMCs or a T cell subset sorted from them (not recorded which). The receptors were sampled from an adult woman who had mild COVID-19 (a few samples of this study predate the infection). Cell type and time point are not known.

V is TRBV4-3 and J is TRBJ2-1; 9 bases are shared with TRBD2. Germline-derived CDR1 and CDR2 are LGHNA and YSLEER. V lost 4 bases, J lost 2 bases, and 6 bases stayed unmatched. The CDR3 totals 16 residues. The CDR3 is CASSPDLAGAYNEQFF. The CDR3 region has the DNA TGCGCCAGCAGCCCCGACTTAGCGGGAGCCTACAATGAGCAGTTCTTC.

This clonotype was picked up a small number of times. The chain carries TRBV18 and TRBJ2-7, with 7 bases aligning to TRBD1. Unmatched junction bases numbered 4, after V lost 6 bases and J lost 2 bases. This CDR3 has 13 amino acids. Per germline, CDR1 KGHSH and CDR2 LQKENI. The CDR3: CASSGQAAYEQYF. As DNA, the CDR3 is TGTGCCAGCTCTGGACAGGCCGCCTACGAGCAGTACTTC.

V is TRBV7-3 and J is TRBJ2-2; TRBD2 matches at 9 bases. The J segment lost 7 bases and the V segment lost 0 bases, leaving 12 bases of the junction unmatched. The CDR3 spans 18 residues. Per the germline V gene, CDR1 is SGHTA and CDR2 is FQGTGA. This CDR3 reads CASSLTLRPAGGLGELFF. CDR3 bases: TGTGCCAGCAGCTTAACCCTTAGGCCAGCGGGAGGTCTCGGGGAGCTGTTTTTT.

To note about this clonotype: The junction departs from germline at one end; a sequencing error may be responsible. This chain joins TRBV5-4 and TRBJ2-1; D possibly uses TRBD1 or TRBD2 (5 bases each). Germline CDR1 reads SGHNT; CDR2 reads YYREEE (reference sequence). The CDR3 sequence is 13 residues long. CDR3 sequence (DNA): TGTGCCAGCACCTTGGGGGTGTACAATGAGCAGTTCTTC. The encoded protein is CASTLGVYNEQFF.

This chain links TRBV5-5 with TRBJ2-2, with D maybe TRBD2 (6 bases). CDR3 length equals 20 residues. Germline CDR1 SGHKS, CDR2 YYEKEE (reference sequence). Deletions cut 2 bases from V and 0 bases from J, with 23 bases between. The CDR3 DNA is TGTGCCAGCAGCTTTTATCGGGTCTCAGGGCGGGGCCCGAACACCGGGGAGCTGTTTTTT. Amino acid sequence: CASSFYRVSGRGPNTGELFF. Full variable domain (remainder filled in from reference TRBV5-5 and TRBJ2-2): DAGVTQSPTHLIKTRGQQVTLRCSPISGHKSVSWYQQVLGQGPQFIFQYYEKEERGRGNFPDRFSARQFPNYSSELNVNALLLGDSALYLCASSFYRVSGRGPNTGELFFGEGSRLTVL.

The V gene is TRBV7-2, the J gene TRBJ2-7, with TRBD2 identical over 7 bases. The CDR3 is 16 residues long. With V trimmed by 1 base and J by 5 bases, 11 bases remained unmatched. CDR1 and CDR2 from the germline V gene are SGHTA and FQGNSA. Here the CDR3 DNA reads TGTGCCAGCAGCTTAGTATGGCGCGGGAGTATCGACGAGCAGTACTTC. It specifies CASSLVWRGSIDEQYF. Filled out from reference TRBV7-2 and TRBJ2-7, the complete variable domain reads GAGVSQSPSNKVTEKGKDVELRCDPISGHTALYWYRQSLGQGLEFLIYFQGNSAPDKSGLPSDRFSAERTGGSVSTLTIQRTQQEDSAVYLCASSLVWRGSIDEQYFGPGTRLTVT.

This clonotype came up a few times. This chain joins TRBV23-1 and TRBJ2-1; D remains unclear. TRBV23-1 is an ORF for which the function is uncertain. Deletions cut 1 base from V and 0 bases from J, with 4 bases between. CDR3 length equals 14 residues. CDR3 in DNA: TGCGCCAGCAGTCAATGGCCCTCCTACAATGAGCAGTTCTTC. Translating gives CASSQWPSYNEQFF.

This clonotype was seen ten or more times. The chain carries TRBV5-1 and TRBJ2-1; TRBD2 is a possible D gene (5 bases). From germline, CDR1 is SGHRS and CDR2 YFSETQ. V lost 0 bases to trimming and J lost 3 bases, with 10 bases between them. The CDR3 sequence is 15 residues long. DNA for the CDR3: TGCGCCAGCAGCTTGGGCCAAACTAGCTACAATGAGCAGTTCTTC. It translates to CASSLGQTSYNEQFF.

This clonotype has only a few counts. This chain connects TRBV4-1 to TRBJ2-3; D tentatively fits TRBD1 or TRBD2 (6 bases each). V shed 0 bases and J shed 6 bases, with 16 bases lying between them. CDR1 is MGHRA, CDR2 YSYEKL, per germline. The CDR3 extends over 16 amino acids. This chain's CDR3 is CASSQDGGGNIDTQYF. The DNA for the CDR3 is TGCGCCAGCAGCCAAGATGGGGGCGGGAACATCGATACGCAGTATTTT.